A single T cell receptor (beta chain) is shown here with its context. This clonotype was observed at least ten times. Its recognized antigen is unknown. Base qualities are missing; no much larger clone stands one base away. The data are from a study of neurological immune-mediated disorders (dated 2019 in TCRdb). Broadly, across the study: Peripheral blood TCR-beta repertoires from patients with HTLV-I-associated myelopathy (HAM/TSP), patients with multiple sclerosis, and healthy controls were compared in the study using UMI-based sequencing. The 106 TCR-beta libraries covered PBMC samples along with longitudinal samples, technical triplicates, and paired sorted CD4+ and CD8+ T-cell subsets. Each longitudinal HAM/TSP and healthy donor was sampled at 3 time-points spaced at roughly 3-40 month intervals. The cohort included some 66 subjects: roughly 15 with HAM/TSP, some 35 with multiple sclerosis, and 20 or so healthy controls. What the study reported, not specific to this receptor: The highest TCR clonal expansion was observed in HAM/TSP patients, whereas the lowest was observed in MS patients, even when compared with healthy controls. Expanded clones from different subjects shared no identical CDR3 amino acid sequences, which suggests that TCR-beta repertoires were private in all groups.

Trimming costs V 4 bases and J 0 bases, and their ends lie 10 bases apart. From cysteine to phenylalanine, the CDR3 is 13 amino acids long. Of all the DNA, just the CDR3 is kept, 39 bases in frame from base 1. The germline V gene (reference sequence) gives CDR1 as DFQATT and CDR2 as SNEGSKA. In light of the paper, this sample's time point label describes: longitudinal time-point 1 (baseline). Libraries from unsorted PBMCs were made from 2 million PBMCs kept in RNAlater at -80 degrees C until RNA extraction. Peripheral blood was subjected to Ficoll-Hypaque density gradient centrifugation to isolate PBMCs, which were then cryopreserved in liquid nitrogen. cDNA was synthesized by template-switch 5'RACE using a primer with a 10-nucleotide random unique molecular identifier that tagged each TCR transcript. Over 200 million TCR-beta sequences, covering 15-18 subjects, were produced in each sequencing run. The RNeasy kit was used for extraction of total RNA. The KAPA Real-time Library Amplification kit was used to amplify TCR-beta VDJ regions with primers targeting the TCR constant region and the 5'RACE anchor. Sample indexes and Illumina adaptors were added in a first PCR, and a second PCR then increased library yield. After Ampure bead purification, the TCR product of roughly 650 bp was size-selected on a 2% E-gel SizeSelection system. Before pooling, library quality was assessed on a Bioanalyzer, concentration was determined with Qubit, and library quantification was performed with the Kapa Library Quantification kit. Libraries were sequenced paired-end 2 x 150 bp on an Illumina HiSeq 2500. To increase sequence diversity, roughly 24-32% phiX was spiked into each library pool. Turning to the authors' computational methods: Quality-filtered reads were processed with the UMI-based MiGEC pipeline, and over 80% of raw TCR sequences were removed by the MiGEC pipeline during error correction. IMGT germline references were used for aligning VDJ genes, and each clonotype was defined as a unique CDR3 amino acid sequence together with its V-J genes. Clonal expansion, Shannon diversity, and CDR3 relatedness (CalcPairwiseDistances, ClusterSamples) were evaluated with VDJtools, and phylogenetic trees were built with CLCbio workbench. Expanded clones were defined as having at least 8 unique UMIs, based on coefficient-of-variation modelling across technical triplicates. In-frame beta chains were kept once TCRdb had trimmed the public reads at Q25 with fastp and called clones with MiXCR. Each entry is one CDR3 protein sequence, shown with its most common DNA and genes. TCRdb, not the original authors, processed these V and J calls. The sample table lists 70,000 to 75,000 distinct CDR3 sequences, approximately 15% of them with a count of one. The top ten constitute 4.6% of the sample.

The chain joins TRBV20-1 to TRBJ2-7; no D gene is confidently identified. This sequence was found in a female donor with HTLV-1-associated myelopathy (HAM/TSP). Sequencing was performed on PBMCs. The DNA reads as follows: TGCAGTGCTACTCAAGGGATCTCCTACGAGCAGTACTTC. The translation is CSATQGISYEQYF.